The T cell receptor beta chain under discussion was sequenced for a study of T-cell memory formation after mild COVID-19. The germline V gene has CDR1 KGHDR and CDR2 SFDVKD. V trimming: 10 bases; J trimming: 9 bases; junction bases outside the gene matches: 7. The CDR3 runs to 12 residues. TCRdb re-derived calls from the 5' RACE reads in MiXCR, one entry per CDR3 protein. The sample records some 490,000 distinct CDR3 sequences, 15% to 20% being singletons. Input material: PBMCs or a T cell subset sorted from them (not recorded which). This rearrangement joins TRBV24-1 to TRBJ2-1; TRBD1 matches at 8 bases. The receptor's source is an adult woman who had mild COVID-19 (a few samples of this study predate the infection). Cell type and time point are not known. The CDR3 loop is CATSTGAGEQFF. The CDR3 DNA reads TGTGCCACTTCGACAGGGGCTGGTGAGCAGTTCTTC.